The 21 T cell receptor beta chains below come from one sample, sequenced in a study of cytotoxic CD8 clonotypes in ibrutinib-treated CLL. The repertoire was sequenced with immunoSEQ multiplex PCR; TCRdb's copy has only in-frame clones and lacks some. The sample includes more than 85,000 clones, around 73% of them seen just once. Sequenced material: PBMCs, taken after 12 months of ibrutinib treatment. The receptors were sampled from a human donor with chronic lymphocytic leukemia.

The genes are TRBV4-3 and TRBJ2-7; D is unresolved. Germline lookup yields CDR1 LGHNA and CDR2 YSLEER. Trimming shortened V by 1 base and J by 0 bases, and 7 bases separated the two germline ends. The CDR3 is 14 residues long. The CDR3 protein is CASSQGALSYEQYF. The CDR3 DNA reads TGCGCCAGCAGCCAAGGGGCCCTCTCCTACGAGCAGTACTTC.

This sequence joins TRBV30 and TRBJ2-1, with D possibly matching TRBD2 (5 bases). The CDR3 sequence is 14 residues long. Per germline, CDR1 GTSNPN and CDR2 SVGIG (reference sequence). Trimming shortened V by 1 base and J by 5 bases, and 12 bases separated the two germline ends. CDR3 in DNA: TGTGCCTGGAGTGCGGGAAGCCCCCACAATGAGCAGTTCTTC. Translating gives CAWSAGSPHNEQFF.

This chain links TRBV5-4 with TRBJ2-7, with D perhaps TRBD1 (6 bases). The CDR3 totals 16 residues. V was trimmed by 3 bases and J by 4 bases, leaving 20 bases between them. Germline-derived CDR1 and CDR2 are SGHNT and YYREEE (reference sequence). Here the CDR3 DNA reads TGTGCCAGCAGCTCTATGACAGGCGGCGATCTGTACGAGCAGTACTTC. Protein: CASSSMTGGDLYEQYF. Using reference TRBV5-4 and TRBJ2-7 for the parts outside the CDR3, the full variable domain is ETGVTQSPTHLIKTRGQQVTLRCSSQSGHNTVSWYQQALGQGPQFIFQYYREEENGRGNFPPRFSGLQFPNYSSELNVNALELDDSALYLCASSSMTGGDLYEQYFGPGTRLTVT.

As for this clone: Other DNA sequences in this specimen translate into the identical CDR3. The V call is TRBV7-3, the J call TRBJ2-3; tentatively, D is TRBD2 (5 bases). Looked up from germline, CDR1 is SGHTA and CDR2 is FQGTGA. CDR3 length: 17 amino acids. Trimming pared 1 base from V and 2 bases from J, leaving 16 bases between. CDR3: CASSLMGSGLDTDTQYF. For the CDR3, the DNA is TGTGCCAGCAGCTTAATGGGGAGTGGTCTCGACACAGATACGCAGTATTTT.

The rearrangement uses TRBV7-2 and TRBJ1-1; no clear D. V was clipped by 1 base and J by 5 bases, with 11 bases between them. Looked up from germline, CDR1 is SGHTA and CDR2 is FQGNSA. This CDR3 has 14 amino acids. This chain's CDR3 is CASSLESGRTEAFF. CDR3 nucleotide sequence: TGTGCCAGCAGCTTAGAGTCAGGTCGGACTGAAGCTTTCTTT.

V gene TRBV4-2 combines with J gene TRBJ2-4; 12 bases map to TRBD2. The CDR3 has 16 residues. The germline gives CDR1 LGHNA, CDR2 YNFKEQ. V shed 1 base, J shed 5 bases, and the junction held 3 bases outside the gene matches. The DNA for the CDR3 is TGTGCCAGCAGCCAAGGGGCTAGCGGGGGGGAAAACATTCAGTACTTC. It encodes CASSQGASGGENIQYF.

The rearrangement uses TRBV11-2 and TRBJ1-3; D gene uncertain. CDR1 is SGHAT and CDR2 is FQNNGV in the germline V gene. CDR3 size: 14 residues. V lost 5 bases, J lost 2 bases, and 10 bases lay in between. The CDR3 DNA sequence: TGTGCCAGCAGCCATGGACGGACTGGAAACACCATATATTTT. Its translation: CASSHGRTGNTIYF.

This clone has just one count. This rearrangement joins TRBV2 to TRBJ1-2; 8 positions match TRBD1. This CDR3 spans 19 amino acids. The germline V gene has CDR1 SNHLY and CDR2 FYNNEI. J gave up 4 bases and V 6 bases, and 22 bases lay outside the gene matches. The CDR3 DNA follows: TGTGCCAGCAGACGCTCTGGAGTTCTACCACGGGACAGGATCTATGGCTACACCTTC. Its protein product is CASRRSGVLPRDRIYGYTF.

The chain employs TRBV29-1 and TRBJ2-7; D is perhaps TRBD1 (7 bases). Germline lookup yields CDR1 SQVTM and CDR2 ANQGSEA. The V end lost 6 bases, the J end lost 0 bases, and 15 bases lay between the germline ends. There are 14 residues in the CDR3. The CDR3 sequence: CSVLRGTASYEQYF. The CDR3 bases are TGCAGCGTCCTTCGGGGGACAGCCTCCTACGAGCAGTACTTC.

The V call is TRBV25-1, the J call TRBJ1-4; 9 bases are a match to TRBD1. Germline CDR1 reads MGHDK; CDR2 reads SYGVNS. This CDR3 has 15 residues. With V trimmed by 2 bases and J by 4 bases, 2 bases remained unmatched. Here the CDR3 DNA reads TGTGCCAGCAGTGAAGGGGGACAGGGTAATGAAAAACTGTTTTTT. Translating it yields CASSEGGQGNEKLFF.

V usage is TRBV5-1 and J usage is TRBJ2-2; D perhaps matches TRBD1 (6 bases). Germline assignment: CDR1 SGHRS and CDR2 YFSETQ. The CDR3 sequence is 15 residues long. The V end lost 4 bases, the J end lost 0 bases, and 10 bases lay between the germline ends. DNA of the CDR3: TGCGCCAGCAGCAGAGGGGGTGCGAACACCGGGGAGCTGTTTTTT. It yields the protein CASSRGGANTGELFF. Full variable domain (remainder filled in from reference TRBV5-1 and TRBJ2-2): KAGVTQTPRYLIKTRGQQVTLSCSPISGHRSVSWYQQTPGQGLQFLFEYFSETQRNKGNFPGRFSGRQFSNSRSEMNVSTLELGDSALYLCASSRGGANTGELFFGEGSRLTVL.

The rearrangement joins TRBV10-3 to TRBJ1-1, with TRBD1 as a possible D gene (6 bases). Trimming cost V 3 bases and J 7 bases, with 12 bases left between them. Germline V lookup: CDR1 ENHRY, CDR2 SYGVKD. The CDR3 extends over 13 amino acids. The CDR3 DNA is TGTGCCATCAGTGAAAACAGGGACGGTGAAGCTTTCTTT. It codes for CAISENRDGEAFF.

The chain employs TRBV29-1 and TRBJ2-7, with 8 positions matching TRBD1. The germline gives CDR1 SQVTM, CDR2 ANQGSEA. The trim removed 6 bases at V and 5 bases at J, leaving 6 bases unmatched. CDR3 length: 12 residues. The CDR3 sequence: CSVLTGVHEQYF. CDR3 DNA sequence: TGCAGCGTGCTGACAGGGGTACACGAGCAGTACTTC.

The V call is TRBV27, the J call TRBJ2-7, with unresolved D. This CDR3 spans 14 amino acids. Between the trimmed V and J ends, which lost 2 bases and 6 bases, there was a span of 14 bases. From germline, CDR1 is MNHEY and CDR2 SMNVEV (reference sequence). This chain's CDR3 is CASSLNFMGSEQYF. The CDR3 DNA is TGTGCCAGCAGTTTAAATTTTATGGGGTCCGAGCAGTACTTC.

This chain joins TRBV6-5 and TRBJ2-5, with TRBD2 matching over 7 bases. The V gene's germline CDR1 is MNHEY and CDR2 SVGAGI. This CDR3 is built from 16 residues. V dropped 2 bases and J dropped 2; count of bases not matched to a gene: 8. Here the CDR3 DNA reads TGTGCCAGCAGTTACGAGCGGGACTTCCCGCAAGAGACCCAGTACTTC. It is translated as CASSYERDFPQETQYF.

The chain has TRBV5-6 and TRBJ1-4; TRBD1 might be the D (5 bases). Looked up from germline, CDR1 is SGHDT and CDR2 is YYEEEE. V was trimmed by 2 bases and J by 0 bases, leaving 11 bases between them. This CDR3 has 16 amino acids. This CDR3 is CASSLVGGATNEKLFF. The CDR3 DNA sequence: TGTGCCAGCAGCTTAGTAGGAGGGGCAACTAATGAAAAACTGTTTTTT.

The chain links TRBV7-2 to TRBJ1-2; 8 bases line up with TRBD1. Trimming at V came to 5 bases and at J to 0 bases, leaving 5 bases not matched to a gene. This CDR3 contains 15 residues. Germline V gene lookup returns CDR1 SGHTA and CDR2 FQGNSA. CDR3 in amino acids: CASSLDRGANYGYTF. CDR3 coding DNA: TGTGCCAGCAGCCTAGACAGGGGAGCTAACTATGGCTACACCTTC.

This clone was seen a few times. The CDR3 nucleotides are TGCGCCAGCAGCCAAGAGCGGGGGGTCCTCCTGAGGCCCCAGTACTTC. It translates to CASSQERGVLLRPQYF. This chain connects TRBV4-1 to TRBJ2-5; 8 bases match TRBD2. The CDR3 totals 16 residues. Trimming took 0 bases from V and 9 from J; bases not matched to a gene: 12. Germline V lookup: CDR1 MGHRA, CDR2 YSYEKL.

V usage is TRBV2 and J usage is TRBJ2-3; 13 bases align to TRBD2. Looked up from germline, CDR1 is SNHLY and CDR2 is FYNNEI. V was clipped by 6 bases and J by 3 bases; unmatched bases: 3. The CDR3 is 15 amino acids. The CDR3 DNA follows: TGTGCCAGCAGACAGGGACTAGCGGGAACAGATACGCAGTATTTT. Its protein is CASRQGLAGTDTQYF.

The chain has TRBV5-8 and TRBJ1-2; 7 positions match TRBD1. Trimming removed 4 bases from V and 8 bases from J; junction bases left unmatched: 8. The CDR3 consists of 13 residues. Germline lookup yields CDR1 SGHTS and CDR2 YDEGEE. Here the CDR3 reads CASSGTARGGYTF. Here the CDR3 DNA reads TGTGCCAGCAGCGGGACAGCCCGCGGGGGCTACACCTTC. The complete variable domain, with remaining parts taken from reference TRBV5-8 and TRBJ1-2, reads EAGVTQSPTHLIKTRGQQATLRCSPISGHTSVYWYQQALGLGLQFLLWYDEGEERNRGNFPPRFSGRQFPNYSSELNVNALELEDSALYLCASSGTARGGYTFGSGTRLTVV.

This clone has a handful of counts. The V call is TRBV6-6, the J call TRBJ2-1; no firm D call. The CDR3 has 12 residues. Germline CDR1 and CDR2: MNHNY and SVGAGI (reference sequence). The V end lost 6 bases, the J end lost 9 bases, and 12 bases lay between the germline ends. CDR3 loop: CASRHTTGEQFF. In DNA, the CDR3 is TGTGCCAGCAGACATACGACCGGTGAGCAGTTCTTC.